This T cell receptor (beta chain) was sequenced in a study of blood T cell repertoires in COVID-19. Study summary: COVID-19 samples from acute and convalescent phases originated in the United States, Italy and Spain.

The protocol was immunoSEQ multiplex PCR, while the TCRdb copy is restricted to in-frame clones and leaves out a portion. This table has nearly 200,000 clones, 84% appearing once. The CDR3 is made up of 16 amino acids. The J segment lost 7 bases and the V segment lost 4 bases, leaving 11 bases of the junction unmatched. Germline V gives CDR1 MNHEY, CDR2 SVGAGI. The chain uses TRBV6-5 and TRBJ2-1, with 9 bases lining up with TRBD2. What was sequenced was peripheral blood. The TCR originated in a woman in her 70s with active or convalescent COVID-19. CDR3 in DNA: TGTGCCAGCAGTTCCTTAGCGGGAGTGTATGCGAATGAGCAGTTCTTC. Translating it yields CASSSLAGVYANEQFF.